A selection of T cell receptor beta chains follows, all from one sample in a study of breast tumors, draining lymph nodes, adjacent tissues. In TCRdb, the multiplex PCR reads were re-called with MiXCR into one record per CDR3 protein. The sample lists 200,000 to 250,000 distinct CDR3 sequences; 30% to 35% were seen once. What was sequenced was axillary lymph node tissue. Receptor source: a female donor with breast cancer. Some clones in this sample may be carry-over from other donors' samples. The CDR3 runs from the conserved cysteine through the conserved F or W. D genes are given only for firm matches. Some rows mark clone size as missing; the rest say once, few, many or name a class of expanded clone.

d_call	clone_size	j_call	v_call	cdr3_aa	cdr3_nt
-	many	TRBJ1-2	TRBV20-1	CSAPRTGDGYTF	TGCAGTGCCCCTCGGACCGGGGACGGCTACACCTTC
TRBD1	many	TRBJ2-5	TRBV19	CASSIGQGQETQYF	TGTGCCAGTAGTATAGGACAGGGGCAAGAGACCCAGTACTTC
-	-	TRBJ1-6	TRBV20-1	CSARAGLSDSPPYF	TGCAGTGCTAGAGCAGGTCTCAGCGACTCACCCCCCTACTTT
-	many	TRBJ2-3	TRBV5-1	CASSLGKASTDTQYF	TGCGCCAGCAGCTTGGGGAAAGCGAGCACAGATACGCAGTATTTT
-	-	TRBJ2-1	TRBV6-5	CASSYSRAKNRNEQFF	TGTGCCAGCAGTTACTCCCGGGCTAAAAACCGGAATGAGCAGTTCTTC
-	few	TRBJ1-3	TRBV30	CAWSGSTERVLSSGNTIYF	TGTGCCTGGAGTGGTTCTACGGAACGGGTTCTGAGCTCTGGAAACACCATATATTTT
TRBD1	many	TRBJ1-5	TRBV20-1	CSARQTGEKQPQHF	TGCAGTGCTAGACAGACAGGGGAGAAACAGCCCCAGCATTTT
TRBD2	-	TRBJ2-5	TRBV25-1	CASSLIQGTSGRAVETQYF	TGTGCCAGCAGCTTAATCCAAGGGACTAGCGGGAGGGCCGTGGAGACCCAGTACTTC
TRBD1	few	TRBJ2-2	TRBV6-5	CASRTGTGFTGELFF	TGTGCCAGCAGAACCGGGACAGGATTCACCGGGGAGCTGTTTTTT
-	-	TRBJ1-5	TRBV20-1	CSARDPTALGGGNQPQHF	TGCAGTGCTAGAGACCCGACCGCCCTGGGGGGTGGCAATCAGCCCCAGCATTTT
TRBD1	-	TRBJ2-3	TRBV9	CASSVGTGELDTQYF	TGTGCCAGCAGCGTTGGGACAGGGGAATTGGATACGCAGTATTTT
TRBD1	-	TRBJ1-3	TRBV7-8	CASSPRTSGGGTGTGGLYTIYF	TGTGCCAGCAGCCCCCGGACTAGCGGGGGAGGCACCGGGACAGGGGGCTTGTACACCATATATTTT
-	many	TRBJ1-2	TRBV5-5	CASSLDPVGLPASTF	TGTGCCAGCAGCTTGGATCCGGTGGGTCTCCCAGCTTCCACCTTC
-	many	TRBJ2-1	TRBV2	CASESGGQGNEQFF	TGTGCCAGCGAATCTGGGGGGCAGGGCAATGAGCAGTTCTTC
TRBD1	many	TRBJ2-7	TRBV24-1	CATSDGTAEFYEQYF	TGTGCCACCAGTGATGGGACAGCGGAGTTCTACGAGCAGTACTTC
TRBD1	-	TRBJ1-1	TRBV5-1	CASREGQMNTEAFF	TGCGCCAGCAGGGAGGGACAGATGAACACTGAAGCTTTCTTT
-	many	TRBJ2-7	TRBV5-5	CASSLVGVGYEQYF	TGTGCCAGCAGCTTGGTAGGGGTAGGTTACGAGCAGTACTTC
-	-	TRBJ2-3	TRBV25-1	CARGGPTDTQYF	TGTGCCCGAGGGGGACCGACAGATACGCAGTATTTT
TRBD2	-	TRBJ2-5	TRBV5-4	CASSAGGPQETQYF	TGTGCCAGCAGTGCGGGGGGGCCCCAAGAGACCCAGTACTTC
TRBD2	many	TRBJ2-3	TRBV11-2	CASSSTSGSGPDTQYF	TGTGCCAGCAGCTCCACTAGCGGGAGTGGCCCAGATACGCAGTATTTT
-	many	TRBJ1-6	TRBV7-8	CASSLASGRGTSPLHF	TGTGCCAGCAGCTTAGCGTCCGGCAGAGGGACTTCACCCCTCCACTTT
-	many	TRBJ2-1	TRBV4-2	CASSQRLGSYNEQFF	TGTGCCAGCAGCCAACGACTAGGATCCTACAATGAGCAGTTCTTC
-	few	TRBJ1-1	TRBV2	CASRGGYGAGWNTEAFF	TGTGCCAGCAGGGGGGGATATGGGGCCGGATGGAACACTGAAGCTTTCTTT
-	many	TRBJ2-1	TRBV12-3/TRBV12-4	CASSFSNEQFF	TGTGCCAGCAGTTTCTCCAATGAGCAGTTCTTC
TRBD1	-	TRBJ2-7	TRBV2	CALSGATGTGIHEQYF	TGTGCCTTGTCGGGGGCGACCGGGACAGGGATCCACGAGCAGTACTTC
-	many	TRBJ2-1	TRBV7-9	CASSLRIMEGAGNEQFF	TGTGCCAGCAGCTTGAGGATTATGGAGGGAGCGGGCAATGAGCAGTTCTTC
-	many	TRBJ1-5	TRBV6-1	CASSVIRDSGQPQHF	TGTGCCAGCAGTGTAATACGGGATTCCGGTCAGCCCCAGCATTTT
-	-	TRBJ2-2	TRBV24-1	CATSGRKSNTGELFF	TGTGCCACCAGTGGGAGGAAATCGAACACCGGGGAGCTGTTTTTT
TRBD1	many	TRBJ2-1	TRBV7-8	CASSPGDRVSNEQFF	TGTGCCAGCAGCCCTGGGGACAGGGTAAGCAATGAGCAGTTCTTC
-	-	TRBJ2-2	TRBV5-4	CASRPGAGELFF	TGTGCCAGCAGACCAGGGGCCGGGGAGCTGTTTTTT
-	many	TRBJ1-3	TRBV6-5	CASSSPRPSGNTIYF	TGTGCCAGCAGTTCTCCCCGACCCTCTGGAAACACCATATATTTT
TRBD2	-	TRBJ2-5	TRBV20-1	CSARDRGPGLAGGTFGAQYF	TGCAGTGCTAGAGATAGGGGGCCCGGACTAGCGGGGGGCACCTTTGGGGCCCAGTACTTC
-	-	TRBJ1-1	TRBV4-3	CASSQQTGGTEAFF	TGCGCCAGCAGCCAACAAACAGGCGGAACTGAAGCTTTCTTT
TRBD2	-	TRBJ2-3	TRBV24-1	CATSDFTGTSGRPGTDTQYF	TGTGCCACCAGTGATTTTACCGGGACTAGCGGGAGACCGGGGACAGATACGCAGTATTTT
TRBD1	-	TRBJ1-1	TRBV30	CAWSAFDRGGTEAFF	TGTGCCTGGAGTGCTTTCGACAGGGGCGGCACTGAAGCTTTCTTT
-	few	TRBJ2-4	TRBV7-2	CASNELRGADIQYF	TGTGCCAGCAACGAACTACGGGGGGCGGACATTCAGTACTTC
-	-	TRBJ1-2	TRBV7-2	CASSYGVSGGYTF	TGTGCCAGCAGCTACGGGGTTTCCGGAGGCTACACCTTC
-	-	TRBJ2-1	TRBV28	CASRKDPSSYNEQFF	TGTGCCAGCAGGAAAGACCCGAGCTCCTACAATGAGCAGTTCTTC
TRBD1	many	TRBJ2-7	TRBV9	CASSVDPGQGPYEQYF	TGTGCCAGCAGCGTAGACCCCGGACAGGGCCCCTACGAGCAGTACTTC
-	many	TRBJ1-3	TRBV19	CASSKLGPRAGNTIYF	TGTGCCAGTTCCAAACTGGGACCTCGAGCTGGAAACACCATATATTTT
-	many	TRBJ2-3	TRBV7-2	CASSLGARRDTQYF	TGTGCCAGCAGCTTAGGGGCCAGGAGAGATACGCAGTATTTT
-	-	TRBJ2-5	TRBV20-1	CSALRIETQYF	TGCAGTGCCTTGAGGATAGAGACCCAGTACTTC
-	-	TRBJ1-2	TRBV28	CASSLGGLRGNYGYTF	TGTGCCAGCAGTTTAGGTGGACTTAGGGGTAACTATGGCTACACCTTC
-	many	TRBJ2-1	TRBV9	CASSVRGQGGYNEQFF	TGTGCCAGCAGCGTCCGGGGGCAGGGGGGCTACAATGAGCAGTTCTTC
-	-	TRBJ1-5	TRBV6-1	CASRISNQPQHF	TGTGCCAGCAGAATAAGCAATCAGCCCCAGCATTTT
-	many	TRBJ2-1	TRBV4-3	CASSQGSRGSYNEQFF	TGCGCCAGCAGCCAAGGGTCGAGGGGCTCCTACAATGAGCAGTTCTTC
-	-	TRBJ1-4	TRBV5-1	CASSLDLADEKLFF	TGCGCCAGCAGCTTGGATCTAGCGGATGAAAAACTGTTTTTT
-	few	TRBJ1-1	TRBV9	CASSVGIGGNTEAFF	TGTGCCAGCAGCGTAGGGATAGGCGGGAACACTGAAGCTTTCTTT
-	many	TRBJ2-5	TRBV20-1	CSARDLGTSRQETQYF	TGCAGTGCTAGAGATCTCGGGACAAGTCGGCAAGAGACCCAGTACTTC
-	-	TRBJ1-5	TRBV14	CASSQLQGYAYEHF	TGTGCCAGCAGCCAACTGCAGGGGTATGCCTACGAGCATTTT
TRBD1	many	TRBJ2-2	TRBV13	CASSPRTGRTGELFF	TGTGCCAGCAGCCCTAGGACAGGGCGTACCGGGGAGCTGTTTTTT
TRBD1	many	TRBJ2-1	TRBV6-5	CASSDRGREQFF	TGTGCCAGCAGCGACAGGGGGCGTGAGCAGTTCTTC
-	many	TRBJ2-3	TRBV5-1	CASSLERPSPDTQYF	TGCGCCAGCAGCTTGGAGCGGCCGTCGCCAGATACGCAGTATTTT
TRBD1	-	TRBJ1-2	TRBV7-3	CASSLKDRDPPFNYGYTF	TGTGCCAGCAGCTTAAAGGACAGGGATCCCCCCTTTAACTATGGCTACACCTTC